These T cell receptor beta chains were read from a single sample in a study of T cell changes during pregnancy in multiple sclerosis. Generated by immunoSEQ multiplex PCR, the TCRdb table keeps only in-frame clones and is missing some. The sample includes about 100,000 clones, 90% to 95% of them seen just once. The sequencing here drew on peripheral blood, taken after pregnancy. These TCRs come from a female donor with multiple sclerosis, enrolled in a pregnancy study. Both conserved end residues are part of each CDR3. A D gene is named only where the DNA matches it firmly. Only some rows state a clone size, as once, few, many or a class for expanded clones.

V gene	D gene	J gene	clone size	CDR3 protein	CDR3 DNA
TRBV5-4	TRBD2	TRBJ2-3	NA	CASSQRLAGSTDTQYF	TGTGCCAGCAGCCAAAGACTAGCGGGAAGCACAGATACGCAGTATTTT
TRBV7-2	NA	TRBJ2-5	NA	CASSHPGETQYF	TGTGCCAGCAGCCACCCAGGAGAGACCCAGTACTTC
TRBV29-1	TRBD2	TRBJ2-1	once	CSAQGSSSGSYNEQFF	TGCAGCGCCCAAGGCTCCTCTAGCGGCTCCTACAATGAGCAGTTCTTC
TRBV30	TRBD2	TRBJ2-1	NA	CASVLAGGNNEQFF	TGTGCCTCAGTTCTAGCGGGAGGGAACAATGAGCAGTTCTTC
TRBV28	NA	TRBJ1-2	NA	CASSLRSGRGYTF	TGTGCCAGCAGTTTAAGGTCGGGGAGGGGCTACACCTTC
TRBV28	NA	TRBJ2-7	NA	CASSRPRGGGSYEQYF	TGTGCCAGCAGCAGACCCAGGGGAGGGGGCTCCTACGAGCAGTACTTC
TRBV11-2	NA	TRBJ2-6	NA	CASSKGQGLTF	TGTGCCAGCAGCAAGGGGCAAGGGTTGACTTTC
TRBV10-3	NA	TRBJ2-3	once	CAISDGTVLLGTDTQYF	TGTGCCATCAGTGATGGGACTGTCCTATTAGGCACAGATACGCAGTATTTT
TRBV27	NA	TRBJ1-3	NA	CASSLQGAGNTIYF	TGTGCCAGCAGTTTACAAGGGGCGGGAAACACCATATATTTT
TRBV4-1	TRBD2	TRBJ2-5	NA	CASSIQGSSGRGETQYF	TGCGCCAGCAGCATTCAGGGGTCTAGCGGGAGAGGGGAGACCCAGTACTTC
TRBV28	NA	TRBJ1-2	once	CASTPDWYGYTF	TGTGCCAGCACCCCCGACTGGTACGGCTACACCTTC
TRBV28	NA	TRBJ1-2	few	CASSLRRDGYTF	TGTGCCAGCAGTTTACGCAGGGATGGCTACACCTTC
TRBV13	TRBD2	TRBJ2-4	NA	CASSLARTRRENIQYF	TGTGCCAGCAGCTTAGCAAGGACTAGGAGAGAAAACATTCAGTACTTC
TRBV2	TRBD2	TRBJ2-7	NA	CASSEGLAVVGRGQYF	TGTGCCAGCAGTGAAGGACTAGCGGTAGTGGGGAGGGGACAGTACTTC
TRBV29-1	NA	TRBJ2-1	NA	CSVEVLGQGRDEQFF	TGCAGCGTTGAAGTATTGGGCCAGGGTCGAGATGAGCAGTTCTTC
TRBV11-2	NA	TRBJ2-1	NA	CASSLLGEQFF	TGTGCCAGCAGCTTACTAGGTGAGCAGTTCTTC
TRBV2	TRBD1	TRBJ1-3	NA	CASSGGATGAGNTIYF	TGTGCCAGCAGTGGAGGAGCAACAGGGGCTGGAAACACCATATATTTT
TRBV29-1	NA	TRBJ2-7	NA	CSVANPPVSYEQYF	TGCAGCGTTGCCAACCCACCGGTTTCCTACGAGCAGTACTTC
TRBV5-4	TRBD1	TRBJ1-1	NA	CASSPETGRSTEAFF	TGTGCCAGCAGCCCCGAGACAGGGCGGAGCACTGAAGCTTTCTTT
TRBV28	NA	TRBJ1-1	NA	CASSSVGLTEAFF	TGTGCCAGCAGTTCGGTGGGCCTCACTGAAGCTTTCTTT
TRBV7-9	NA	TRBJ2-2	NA	CASSLPGRASSGELFF	TGTGCCAGCAGCTTACCCGGCAGGGCGAGTAGCGGGGAGCTGTTTTTT
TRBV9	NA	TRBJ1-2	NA	CASSDRGHLNYGYTF	TGTGCCAGCAGCGACCGGGGACACCTAAACTATGGCTACACCTTC
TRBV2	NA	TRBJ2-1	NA	CASRPPGRDSYNEQFF	TGTGCCAGCAGGCCTCCGGGCAGGGACTCCTACAATGAGCAGTTCTTC
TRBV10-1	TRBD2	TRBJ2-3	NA	CATQPSGVGTDTQYF	TGCGCCACCCAACCTAGCGGGGTGGGTACAGATACGCAGTATTTT
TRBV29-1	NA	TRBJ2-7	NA	CSVECETRDTESYEQYF	TGCAGCGTTGAGTGCGAAACCCGGGACACCGAGTCCTACGAGCAGTACTTC
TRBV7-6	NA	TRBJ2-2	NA	CASSFRSLYTGELFF	TGTGCCAGCAGCTTCCGGTCCCTCTACACCGGGGAGCTGTTTTTT
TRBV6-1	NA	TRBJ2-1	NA	CASSGQGSKGNEQFF	TGTGCCAGCAGTGGTCAGGGGTCGAAGGGGAATGAGCAGTTCTTC
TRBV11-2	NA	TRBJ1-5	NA	CASSRGGHQPQHF	TGTGCCAGCAGTAGGGGAGGTCATCAGCCCCAGCATTTT
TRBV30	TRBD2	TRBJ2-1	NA	CAWETSGSKAGRTHNEQFF	TGTGCCTGGGAAACTAGCGGGAGTAAGGCCGGAAGGACCCACAATGAGCAGTTCTTC
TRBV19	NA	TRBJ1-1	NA	CASSYDLDTEAFF	TGTGCCAGTAGTTATGACCTAGACACTGAAGCTTTCTTT
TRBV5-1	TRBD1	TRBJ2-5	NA	CASSRDRELETQYF	TGCGCCAGCAGCCGTGACAGGGAGTTAGAGACCCAGTACTTC
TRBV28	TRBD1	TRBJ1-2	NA	CASSWSATGGFGYTF	TGTGCCAGCAGTTGGAGTGCCACAGGGGGTTTTGGCTACACCTTC
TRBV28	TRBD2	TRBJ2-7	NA	CASSQTGLAGGREQYF	TGTGCCAGCAGCCAAACGGGACTAGCGGGAGGGCGCGAGCAGTACTTC
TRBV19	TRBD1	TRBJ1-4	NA	CASSTPGQGEEKLFF	TGTGCCAGTAGTACTCCGGGACAGGGTGAAGAAAAACTGTTTTTT
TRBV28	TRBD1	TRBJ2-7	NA	CASSAGTVRYEQYF	TGTGCCAGCAGTGCCGGGACAGTACGTTACGAGCAGTACTTC
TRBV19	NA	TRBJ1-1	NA	CASSIEYRRNTEAFF	TGTGCCAGTAGTATAGAGTACAGAAGGAACACTGAAGCTTTCTTT
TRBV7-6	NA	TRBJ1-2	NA	CASSSSGGGHGYTF	TGTGCCAGCAGCAGCTCGGGGGGCGGACATGGCTACACCTTC
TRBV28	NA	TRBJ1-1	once	CASSFLPGGAFF	TGTGCCAGCAGTTTTCTGCCCGGAGGAGCTTTCTTT
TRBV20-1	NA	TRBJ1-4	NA	CSARTGGKLFF	TGCAGTGCTAGGACCGGGGGGAAACTGTTTTTT
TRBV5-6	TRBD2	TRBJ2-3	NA	CASSLVAGGILSTDTQYF	TGTGCCAGCAGCTTGGTTGCGGGAGGGATTCTTAGCACAGATACGCAGTATTTT
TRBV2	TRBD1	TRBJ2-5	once	CASSESGGNYQTQYF	TGTGCCAGCAGTGAGTCAGGGGGCAATTATCAGACCCAGTACTTC
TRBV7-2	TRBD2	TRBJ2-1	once	CASSLGLYNEQFF	TGTGCCAGCAGCTTGGGACTATACAATGAGCAGTTCTTC
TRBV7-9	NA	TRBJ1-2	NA	CASSKPTGANYGYTF	TGTGCCAGCAGCAAACCGACAGGAGCTAACTATGGCTACACCTTC
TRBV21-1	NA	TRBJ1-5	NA	CASSKSRTGQGATGGNQPQHF	TGTGCCAGCAGCAAATCAAGGACGGGACAGGGGGCCACTGGGGGCAATCAGCCCCAGCATTTT
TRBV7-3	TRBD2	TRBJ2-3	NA	CASSLMRAGGTDTQYF	TGTGCCAGCAGCTTAATGCGCGCGGGAGGCACAGATACGCAGTATTTT
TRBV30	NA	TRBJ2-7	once	CAWSVYRDEQYF	TGTGCCTGGAGTGTATACCGGGACGAGCAGTACTTC
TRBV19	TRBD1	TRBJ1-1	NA	CASSRTGTGKEAFF	TGTGCCAGTAGTAGAACCGGGACAGGGAAAGAAGCTTTCTTT
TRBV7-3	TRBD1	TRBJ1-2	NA	CASSLNPGTAYGYTF	TGTGCCAGCAGCTTAAACCCAGGGACAGCCTATGGCTACACCTTC
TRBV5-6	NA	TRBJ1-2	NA	CASSLEESRAVYGYTF	TGTGCCAGCAGCTTGGAGGAGAGCAGGGCGGTCTATGGCTACACCTTC
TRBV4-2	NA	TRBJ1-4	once	CASSPTIDRLNEKLFF	TGTGCCAGCAGCCCGACCATTGACCGACTCAATGAAAAACTGTTTTTT
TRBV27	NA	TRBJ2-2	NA	CASSLQGRGELFF	TGTGCCAGCAGTTTACAGGGGCGAGGGGAGCTGTTTTTT
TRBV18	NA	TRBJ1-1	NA	CASSPRGGLNTEAFF	TGTGCCAGCTCACCAAGAGGAGGGCTGAACACTGAAGCTTTCTTT
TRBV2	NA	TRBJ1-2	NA	CASSVGQTNYGYTF	TGTGCCAGCAGCGTCGGACAAACTAACTATGGCTACACCTTC
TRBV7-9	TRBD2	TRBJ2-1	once	CASSAPVSGASYNEQFF	TGTGCCAGCAGCGCCCCCGTAAGCGGGGCTTCCTACAATGAGCAGTTCTTC